This passage covers 7 T cell receptor beta chains from one sample sequenced in a study of blood T cell repertoires in COVID-19. The repertoire was sequenced with immunoSEQ multiplex PCR; TCRdb's copy has only in-frame clones and lacks some. The data contain around 68,000 clones, roughly 80% of them singletons. The source material was peripheral blood. The receptors here all came from an elderly man with active COVID-19.

The V gene is TRBV6-5, the J gene TRBJ1-4; a weak D match, TRBD1 (5 bases). Trimming pared 8 bases from V and 0 bases from J, leaving 10 bases between. Germline-derived CDR1 and CDR2 are MNHEY and SVGAGI. The CDR3 has 14 residues. The CDR3 coding sequence is TGTGCCAGCGGGGGGAATCCAACTAATGAAAAACTGTTTTTT. Amino acid sequence: CASGGNPTNEKLFF.

This chain connects TRBV6-5 to TRBJ1-2, with D perhaps TRBD1 (5 bases). Trimming stripped 6 bases from V and 1 base from J, with 9 bases between. This CDR3 region has 13 residues. Germline lookup yields CDR1 MNHEY and CDR2 SVGAGI. The CDR3 nucleotides are TGTGCCAGCAGGACCCAGGGTAACTATGGCTACACCTTC. Translating gives CASRTQGNYGYTF.

This clone occurred a few times. The chain employs TRBV9 and TRBJ2-5; 8 bases agree with TRBD2. The junction had 8 bases not matched to a gene; V was cut back by 0 bases and J by 4 bases. Germline V gene sequence: CDR1 SGDLS, CDR2 YYNGEE. CDR3 length: 16 residues. In nucleotides, the CDR3 is TGTGCCAGCAGCGTAGGGGCTAGCGGGTTGGGAGAGACCCAGTACTTC. Protein sequence: CASSVGASGLGETQYF. The entire variable domain, with the rest obtained from reference TRBV9 and TRBJ2-5, is as follows: DSGVTQTPKHLITATGQRVTLRCSPRSGDLSVYWYQQSLDQGLQFLIQYYNGEERAKGNILERFSAQQFPDLHSELNLSSLELGDSALYFCASSVGASGLGETQYFGPGTRLLVL.

In this sample, this clone turned up a few times. The chain employs TRBV4-2 and TRBJ2-7; 7 bases line up with TRBD2. The CDR3 loop spans 14 amino acids. CDR1 and CDR2 from the germline V gene are LGHNA and YNFKEQ. V dropped 4 bases and J dropped 5; count of bases not matched to a gene: 8. The CDR3, as DNA: TGTGCCAGCAGCCGTTTTGGGGGGGATAACGAGCAGTACTTC. Protein product: CASSRFGGDNEQYF.

This chain connects TRBV24-1 to TRBJ2-3, with 7 positions matching TRBD1. The CDR3 totals 16 residues. V shed 0 bases, J shed 1 base, and the junction held 3 bases outside the gene matches. Germline assignment: CDR1 KGHDR and CDR2 SFDVKD. CDR3 bases: TGTGCCACCAGTGATTTGAGGGGGCGCGGCACAGATACGCAGTATTTT. Residues: CATSDLRGRGTDTQYF.

This clone was observed a handful of times. The rearrangement links TRBV2 to TRBJ1-5; D may be TRBD1 (5 bases). This CDR3 spans 15 amino acids. V was cut by 6 bases and J by 0 bases, with 12 bases left in between. Looked up from germline, CDR1 is SNHLY and CDR2 is FYNNEI. CDR3 in DNA: TGTGCCAGCAGAGCGACAGTTAATAGCAATCAGCCCCAGCATTTT. Its protein is CASRATVNSNQPQHF. Full variable domain (remainder filled in from reference TRBV2 and TRBJ1-5): EPEVTQTPSHQVTQMGQEVILRCVPISNHLYFYWYRQILGQKVEFLVSFYNNEISEKSEIFDDQFSVERPDGSNFTLKIRSTKLEDSAMYFCASRATVNSNQPQHFGDGTRLSIL.

This clone was counted between two and nine times. The genes are TRBV2 and TRBJ2-7; 7 nucleotides agree with TRBD1. V shed 6 bases, J shed 3 bases, and the junction held 5 bases outside the gene matches. The CDR3 consists of 13 residues. Germline V CDR1 and CDR2: SNHLY, FYNNEI. CDR3 nucleotides: TGTGCCAGCAGCCGGGACAGCCTCTACGAGCAGTACTTC. This gives the protein CASSRDSLYEQYF.